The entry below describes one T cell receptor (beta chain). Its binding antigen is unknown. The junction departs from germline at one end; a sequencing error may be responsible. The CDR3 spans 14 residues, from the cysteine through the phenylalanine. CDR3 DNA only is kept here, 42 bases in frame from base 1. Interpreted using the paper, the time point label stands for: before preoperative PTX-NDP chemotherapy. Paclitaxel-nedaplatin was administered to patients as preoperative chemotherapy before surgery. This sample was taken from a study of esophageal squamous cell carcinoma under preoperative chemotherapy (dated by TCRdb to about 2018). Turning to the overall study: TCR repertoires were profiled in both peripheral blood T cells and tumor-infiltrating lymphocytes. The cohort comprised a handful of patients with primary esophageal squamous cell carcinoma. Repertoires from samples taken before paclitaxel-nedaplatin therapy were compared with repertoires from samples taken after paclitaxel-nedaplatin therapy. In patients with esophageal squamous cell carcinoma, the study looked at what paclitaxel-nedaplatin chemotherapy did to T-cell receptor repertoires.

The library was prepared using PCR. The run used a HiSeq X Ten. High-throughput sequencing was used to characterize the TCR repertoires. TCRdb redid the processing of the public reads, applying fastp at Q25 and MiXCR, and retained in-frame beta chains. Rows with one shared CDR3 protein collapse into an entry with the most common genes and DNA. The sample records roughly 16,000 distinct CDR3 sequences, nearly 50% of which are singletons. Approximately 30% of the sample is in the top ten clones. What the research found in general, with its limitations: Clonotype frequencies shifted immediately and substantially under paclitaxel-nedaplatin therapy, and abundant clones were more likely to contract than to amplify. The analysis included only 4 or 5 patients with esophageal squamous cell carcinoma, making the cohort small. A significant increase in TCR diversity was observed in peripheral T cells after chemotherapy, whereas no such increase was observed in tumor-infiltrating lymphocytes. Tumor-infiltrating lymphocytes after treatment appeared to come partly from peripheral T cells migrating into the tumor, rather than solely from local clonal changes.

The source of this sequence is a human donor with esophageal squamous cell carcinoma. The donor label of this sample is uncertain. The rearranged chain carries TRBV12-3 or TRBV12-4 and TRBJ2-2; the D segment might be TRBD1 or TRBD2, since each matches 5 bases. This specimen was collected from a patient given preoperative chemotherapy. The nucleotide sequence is TGTGCCAGCAGTAGAGCTGTAGAGACCGGGGCGCTGTTTTTT. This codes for CASSRAVETGALFF.